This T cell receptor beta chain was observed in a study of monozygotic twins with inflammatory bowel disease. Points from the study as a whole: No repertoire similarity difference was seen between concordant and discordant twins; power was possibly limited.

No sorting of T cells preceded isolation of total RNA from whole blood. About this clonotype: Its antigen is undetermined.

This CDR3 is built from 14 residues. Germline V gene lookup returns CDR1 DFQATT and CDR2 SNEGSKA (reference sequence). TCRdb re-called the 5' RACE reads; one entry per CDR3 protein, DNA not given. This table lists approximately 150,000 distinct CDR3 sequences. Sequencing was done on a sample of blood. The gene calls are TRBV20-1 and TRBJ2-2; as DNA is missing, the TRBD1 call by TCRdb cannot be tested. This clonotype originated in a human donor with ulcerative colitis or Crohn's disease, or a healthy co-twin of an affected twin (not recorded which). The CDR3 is CSARDARGAGELFF.